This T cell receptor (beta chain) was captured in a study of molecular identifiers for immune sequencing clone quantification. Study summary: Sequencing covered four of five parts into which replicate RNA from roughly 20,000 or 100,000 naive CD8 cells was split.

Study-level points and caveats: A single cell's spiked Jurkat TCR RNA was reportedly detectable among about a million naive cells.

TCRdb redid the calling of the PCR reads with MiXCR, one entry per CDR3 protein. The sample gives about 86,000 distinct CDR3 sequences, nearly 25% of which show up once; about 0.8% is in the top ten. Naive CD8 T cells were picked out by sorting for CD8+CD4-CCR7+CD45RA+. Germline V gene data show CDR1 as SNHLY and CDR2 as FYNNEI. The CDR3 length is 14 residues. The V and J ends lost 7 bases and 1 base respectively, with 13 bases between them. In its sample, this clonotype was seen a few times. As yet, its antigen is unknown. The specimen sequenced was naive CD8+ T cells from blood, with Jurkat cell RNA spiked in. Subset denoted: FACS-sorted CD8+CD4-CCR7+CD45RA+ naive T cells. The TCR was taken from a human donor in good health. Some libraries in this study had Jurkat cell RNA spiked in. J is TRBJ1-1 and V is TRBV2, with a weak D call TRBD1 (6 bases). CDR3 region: CASTMGHPNTEAFF. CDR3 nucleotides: TGTGCCAGCACCATGGGACACCCGAACACTGAAGCTTTCTTT.